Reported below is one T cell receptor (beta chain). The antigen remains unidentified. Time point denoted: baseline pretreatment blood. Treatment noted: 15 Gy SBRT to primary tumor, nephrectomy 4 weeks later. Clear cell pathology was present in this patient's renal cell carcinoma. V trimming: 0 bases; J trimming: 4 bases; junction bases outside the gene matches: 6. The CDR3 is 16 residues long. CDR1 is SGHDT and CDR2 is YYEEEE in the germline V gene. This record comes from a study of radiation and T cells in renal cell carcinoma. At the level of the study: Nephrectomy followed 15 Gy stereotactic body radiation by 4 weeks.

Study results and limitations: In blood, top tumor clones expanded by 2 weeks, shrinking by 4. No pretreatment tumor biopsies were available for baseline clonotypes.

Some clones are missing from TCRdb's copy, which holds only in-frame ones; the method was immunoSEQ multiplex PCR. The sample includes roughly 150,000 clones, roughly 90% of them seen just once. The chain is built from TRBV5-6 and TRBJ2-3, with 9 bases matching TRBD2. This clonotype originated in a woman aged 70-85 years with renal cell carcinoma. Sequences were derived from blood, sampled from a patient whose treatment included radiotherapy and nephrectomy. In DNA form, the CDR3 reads TGTGCCAGCAGCTTGGCCGAGGTAGCGGGGGCAGATACGCAGTATTTT. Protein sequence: CASSLAEVAGADTQYF.